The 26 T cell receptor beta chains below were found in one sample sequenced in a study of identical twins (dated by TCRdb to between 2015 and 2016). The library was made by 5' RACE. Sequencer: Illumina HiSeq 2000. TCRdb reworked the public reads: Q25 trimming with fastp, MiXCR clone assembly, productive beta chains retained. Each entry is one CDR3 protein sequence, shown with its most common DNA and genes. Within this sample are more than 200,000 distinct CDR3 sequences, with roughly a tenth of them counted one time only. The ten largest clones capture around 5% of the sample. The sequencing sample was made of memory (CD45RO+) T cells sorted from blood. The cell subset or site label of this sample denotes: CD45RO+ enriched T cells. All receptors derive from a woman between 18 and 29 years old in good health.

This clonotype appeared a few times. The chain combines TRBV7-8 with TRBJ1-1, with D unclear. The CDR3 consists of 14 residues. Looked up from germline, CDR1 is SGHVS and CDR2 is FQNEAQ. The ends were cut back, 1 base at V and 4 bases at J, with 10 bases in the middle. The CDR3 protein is CASSLEEGITEAFF. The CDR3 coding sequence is TGTGCCAGCAGCTTAGAGGAGGGAATCACTGAAGCTTTCTTT. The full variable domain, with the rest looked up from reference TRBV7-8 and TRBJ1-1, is GAGVSQSPRYKVAKRGQDVALRCDPISGHVSLFWYQQALGQGPEFLTYFQNEAQLDKSGLPSDRFFAERPEGSVSTLKIQRTQQEDSAVYLCASSLEEGITEAFFGQGTRLTVV.

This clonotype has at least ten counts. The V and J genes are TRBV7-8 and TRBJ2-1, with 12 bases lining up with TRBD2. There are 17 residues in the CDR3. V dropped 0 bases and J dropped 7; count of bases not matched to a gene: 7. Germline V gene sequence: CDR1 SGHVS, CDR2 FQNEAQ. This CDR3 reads CASSLAPASGGVNEQFF. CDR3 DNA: TGTGCCAGCAGCTTAGCCCCCGCTAGCGGGGGGGTAAATGAGCAGTTCTTC.

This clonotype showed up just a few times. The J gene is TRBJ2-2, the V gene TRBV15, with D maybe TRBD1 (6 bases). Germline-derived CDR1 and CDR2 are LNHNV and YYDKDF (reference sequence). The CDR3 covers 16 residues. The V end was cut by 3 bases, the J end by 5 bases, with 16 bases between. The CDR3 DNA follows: TGTGCCACCAGCAGGGAGTCCCGCAGGGGAACCGGGGAGCTGTTTTTT. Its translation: CATSRESRRGTGELFF.

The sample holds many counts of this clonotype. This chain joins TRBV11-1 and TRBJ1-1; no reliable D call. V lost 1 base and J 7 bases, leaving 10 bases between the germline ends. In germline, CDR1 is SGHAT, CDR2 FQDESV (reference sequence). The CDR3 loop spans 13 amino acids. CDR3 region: CASSLVSAGEAFF. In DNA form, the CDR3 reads TGTGCCAGCAGCTTAGTGTCGGCAGGTGAAGCTTTCTTT.

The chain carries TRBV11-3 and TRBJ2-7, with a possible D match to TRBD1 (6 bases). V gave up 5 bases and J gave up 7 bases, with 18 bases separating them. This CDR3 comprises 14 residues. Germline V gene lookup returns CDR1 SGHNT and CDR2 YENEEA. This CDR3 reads CASSIANRAGEQYF. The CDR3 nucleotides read TGTGCCAGCAGCATTGCAAACAGGGCTGGGGAGCAGTACTTC.

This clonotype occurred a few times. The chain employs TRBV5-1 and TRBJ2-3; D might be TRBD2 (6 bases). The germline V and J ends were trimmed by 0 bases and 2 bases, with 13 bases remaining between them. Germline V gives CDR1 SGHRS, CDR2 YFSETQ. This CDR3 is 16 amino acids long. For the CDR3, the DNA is TGCGCCAGCAGCTTGGGCCGTGCGGGATTCACAGATACGCAGTATTTT. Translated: CASSLGRAGFTDTQYF. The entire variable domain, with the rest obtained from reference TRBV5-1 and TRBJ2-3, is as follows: KAGVTQTPRYLIKTRGQQVTLSCSPISGHRSVSWYQQTPGQGLQFLFEYFSETQRNKGNFPGRFSGRQFSNSRSEMNVSTLELGDSALYLCASSLGRAGFTDTQYFGPGTRLTVL.

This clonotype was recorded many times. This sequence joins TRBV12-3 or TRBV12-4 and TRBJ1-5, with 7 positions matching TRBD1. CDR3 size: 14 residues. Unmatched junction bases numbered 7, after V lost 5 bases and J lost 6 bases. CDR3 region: CASSPPGGSQPQHF. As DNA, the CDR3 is TGTGCCAGCAGTCCCCCAGGGGGGAGTCAGCCCCAGCATTTT.

The CDR3 DNA reads TGTGCCAGCAGTTACGGCCAGTCCACTGAAGCTTTCTTT. It translates to CASSYGQSTEAFF. The rearrangement joins TRBV6-5 to TRBJ1-1; no clear D gene. The CDR3 totals 13 residues. Germline values: CDR1 MNHEY, CDR2 SVGAGI. V lost 2 bases and J lost 4, with 8 bases in between.

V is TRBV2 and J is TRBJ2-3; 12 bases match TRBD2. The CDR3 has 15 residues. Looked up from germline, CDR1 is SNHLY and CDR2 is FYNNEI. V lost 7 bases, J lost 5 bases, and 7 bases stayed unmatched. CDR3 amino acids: CASTFELAGGDTQYF. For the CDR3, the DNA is TGTGCCAGCACCTTCGAACTAGCGGGAGGAGATACGCAGTATTTT. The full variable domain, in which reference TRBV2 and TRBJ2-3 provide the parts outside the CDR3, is EPEVTQTPSHQVTQMGQEVILRCVPISNHLYFYWYRQILGQKVEFLVSFYNNEISEKSEIFDDQFSVERPDGSNFTLKIRSTKLEDSAMYFCASTFELAGGDTQYFGPGTRLTVL.

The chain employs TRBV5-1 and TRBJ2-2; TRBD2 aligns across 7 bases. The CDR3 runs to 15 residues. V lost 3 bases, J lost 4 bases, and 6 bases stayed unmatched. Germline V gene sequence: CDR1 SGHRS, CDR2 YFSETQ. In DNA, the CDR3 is TGCGCCAGCAGCTCCAACGGACTAGGCACCGGGGAGCTGTTTTTT. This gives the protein CASSSNGLGTGELFF.

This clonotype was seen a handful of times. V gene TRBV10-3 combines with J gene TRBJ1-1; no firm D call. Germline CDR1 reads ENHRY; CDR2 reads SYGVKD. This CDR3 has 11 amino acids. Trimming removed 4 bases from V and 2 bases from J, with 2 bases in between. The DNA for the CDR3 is TGTGCCATCAGTGGAAACACTGAAGCTTTCTTT. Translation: CAISGNTEAFF.

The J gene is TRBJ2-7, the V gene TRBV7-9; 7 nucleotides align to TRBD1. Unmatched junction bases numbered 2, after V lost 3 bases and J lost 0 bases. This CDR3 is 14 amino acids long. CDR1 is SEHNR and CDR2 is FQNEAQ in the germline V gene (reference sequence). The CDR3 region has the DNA TGTGCCAGCAGCTTCCGGGACAGCTCCTACGAGCAGTACTTC. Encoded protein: CASSFRDSSYEQYF. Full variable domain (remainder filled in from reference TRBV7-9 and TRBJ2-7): DTGVSQNPRHKITKRGQNVTFRCDPISEHNRLYWYRQTLGQGPEFLTYFQNEAQLEKSRLLSDRFSAERPKGSFSTLEIQRTEQGDSAMYLCASSFRDSSYEQYFGPGTRLTVT.

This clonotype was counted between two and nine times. CDR3 DNA sequence: TGTGCCAGCAGCCCGGACACCGCCTACGAGCAGTACTTC. This sequence encodes CASSPDTAYEQYF. The chain uses TRBV7-9 and TRBJ2-7, with D tentatively TRBD1 (5 bases). The CDR3 runs to 13 residues. The V end was cut by 5 bases, the J end by 2 bases, with 10 bases between. Germline CDR1 and CDR2: SEHNR and FQNEAQ (reference sequence). The whole variable domain, filled in from reference TRBV7-9 and TRBJ2-7, reads DTGVSQNPRHKITKRGQNVTFRCDPISEHNRLYWYRQTLGQGPEFLTYFQNEAQLEKSRLLSDRFSAERPKGSFSTLEIQRTEQGDSAMYLCASSPDTAYEQYFGPGTRLTVT.

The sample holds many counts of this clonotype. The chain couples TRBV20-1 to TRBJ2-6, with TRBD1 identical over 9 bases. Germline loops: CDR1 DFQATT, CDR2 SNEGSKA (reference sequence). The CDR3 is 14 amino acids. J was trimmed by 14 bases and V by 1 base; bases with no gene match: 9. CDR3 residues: CSARGVGTGSFLTF. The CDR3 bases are TGCAGTGCTAGAGGGGTGGGGACAGGGTCTTTCCTGACTTTC.

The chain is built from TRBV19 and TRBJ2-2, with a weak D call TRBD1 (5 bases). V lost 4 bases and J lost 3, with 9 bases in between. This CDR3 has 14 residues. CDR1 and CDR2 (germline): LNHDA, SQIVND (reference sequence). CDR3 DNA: TGTGCCAGTAGTACAGGGTACGACACCGGGGAGCTGTTTTTT. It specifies CASSTGYDTGELFF.

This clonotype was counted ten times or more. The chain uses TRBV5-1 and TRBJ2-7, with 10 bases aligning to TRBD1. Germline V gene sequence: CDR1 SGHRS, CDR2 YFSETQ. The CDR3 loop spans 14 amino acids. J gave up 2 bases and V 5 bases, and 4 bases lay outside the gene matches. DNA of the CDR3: TGCGCCAGCAGTTGGGGACAGGGGACCTACGAGCAGTACTTC. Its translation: CASSWGQGTYEQYF.

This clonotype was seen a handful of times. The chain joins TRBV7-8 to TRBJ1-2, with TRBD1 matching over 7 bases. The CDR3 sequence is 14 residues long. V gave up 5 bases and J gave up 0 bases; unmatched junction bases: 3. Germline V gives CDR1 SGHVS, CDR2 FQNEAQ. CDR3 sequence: CASSIGTANYGYTF. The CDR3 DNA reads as TGTGCCAGCAGCATCGGGACAGCTAACTATGGCTACACCTTC.

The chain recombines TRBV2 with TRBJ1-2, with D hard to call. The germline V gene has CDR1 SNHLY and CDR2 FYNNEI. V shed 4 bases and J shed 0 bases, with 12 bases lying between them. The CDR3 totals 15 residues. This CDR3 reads CASSAQDSANYGYTF. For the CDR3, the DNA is TGTGCCAGCAGTGCGCAGGACTCAGCTAACTATGGCTACACCTTC.

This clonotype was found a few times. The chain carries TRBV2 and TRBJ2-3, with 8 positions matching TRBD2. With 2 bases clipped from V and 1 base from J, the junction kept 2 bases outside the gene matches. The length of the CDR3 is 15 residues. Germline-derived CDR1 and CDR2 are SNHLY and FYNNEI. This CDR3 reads CASSEYGGGTDTQYF. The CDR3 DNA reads TGTGCCAGCAGTGAATACGGGGGGGGCACAGATACGCAGTATTTT.

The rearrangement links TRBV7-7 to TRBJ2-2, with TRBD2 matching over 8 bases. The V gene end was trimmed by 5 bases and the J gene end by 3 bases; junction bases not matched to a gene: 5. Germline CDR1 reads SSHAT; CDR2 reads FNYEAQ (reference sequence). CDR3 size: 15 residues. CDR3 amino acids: CASSGAGGDTGELFF. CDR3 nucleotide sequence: TGTGCCAGCAGCGGGGCGGGAGGCGACACCGGGGAGCTGTTTTTT.

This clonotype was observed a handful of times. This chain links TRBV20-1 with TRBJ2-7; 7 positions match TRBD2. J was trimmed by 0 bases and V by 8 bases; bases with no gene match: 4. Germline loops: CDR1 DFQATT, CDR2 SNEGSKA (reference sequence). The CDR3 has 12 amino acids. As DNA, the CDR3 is TGCAGTCCGTGGACTAGCTCCTACGAGCAGTACTTC. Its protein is CSPWTSSYEQYF.

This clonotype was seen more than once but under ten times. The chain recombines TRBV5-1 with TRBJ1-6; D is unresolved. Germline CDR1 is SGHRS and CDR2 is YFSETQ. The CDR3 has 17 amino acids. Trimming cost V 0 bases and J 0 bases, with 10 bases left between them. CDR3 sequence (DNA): TGCGCCAGCAGCTTGGGGACGGAGAGCTCCTATAATTCACCCCTCCACTTT. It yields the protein CASSLGTESSYNSPLHF. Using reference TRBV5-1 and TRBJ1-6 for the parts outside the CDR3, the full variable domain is KAGVTQTPRYLIKTRGQQVTLSCSPISGHRSVSWYQQTPGQGLQFLFEYFSETQRNKGNFPGRFSGRQFSNSRSEMNVSTLELGDSALYLCASSLGTESSYNSPLHFGNGTRLTVT.

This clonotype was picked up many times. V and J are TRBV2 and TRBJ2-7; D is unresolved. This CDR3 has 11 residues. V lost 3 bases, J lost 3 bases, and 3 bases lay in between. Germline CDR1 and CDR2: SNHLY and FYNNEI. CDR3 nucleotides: TGTGCCAGCAGTGAGTACTACGAGCAGTACTTC. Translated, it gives CASSEYYEQYF.

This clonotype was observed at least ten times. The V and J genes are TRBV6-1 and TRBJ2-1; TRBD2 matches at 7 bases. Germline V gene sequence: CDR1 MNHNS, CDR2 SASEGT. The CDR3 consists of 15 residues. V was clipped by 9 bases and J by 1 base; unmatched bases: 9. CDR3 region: CASLPGLGSYNEQFF. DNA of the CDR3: TGTGCCAGTCTCCCAGGACTAGGGTCCTACAATGAGCAGTTCTTC.

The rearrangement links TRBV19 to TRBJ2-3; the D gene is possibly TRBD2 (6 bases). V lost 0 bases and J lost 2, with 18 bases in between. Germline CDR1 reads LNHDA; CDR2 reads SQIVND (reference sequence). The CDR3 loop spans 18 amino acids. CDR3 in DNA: TGTGCCAGTAGTATAGATATTGAGACGCCGGACTACACAGATACGCAGTATTTT. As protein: CASSIDIETPDYTDTQYF.

The DNA of the CDR3 is TGTGCCAGCAGCTTAGGGAAAGCGGGAGGAGGTAATGAGCAGTTCTTC. Its protein is CASSLGKAGGGNEQFF. The rearrangement joins TRBV7-2 to TRBJ2-1; 9 bases are shared with TRBD2. CDR1 and CDR2 from the germline V gene are SGHTA and FQGNSA. The junction had 8 bases not matched to a gene; V was cut back by 1 base and J by 7 bases. There are 16 residues in the CDR3.